This is a list of T cell receptor beta chains from one sample in a study of persistence of HIV-infected CD4 T cells. Some clones are missing from TCRdb's copy, which holds only in-frame ones; the method was immunoSEQ multiplex PCR. This table holds several thousand clones, about 61% found once. These receptors' antigens are unknown. Sequenced material: CD4+ T cells sorted from PBMCs after roughly 19-hour stimulation, taken from a patient who received antiretroviral therapy. The receptors were gathered from an adult man with HIV who was CMV-seropositive. Both conserved end residues are part of each CDR3. A D gene is named only where the DNA matches it firmly. Clone size appears in some rows only: once, few, many, or a class for an expanded clone.

j_call: TRBJ1-5; clone_size: few; v_call: TRBV19; d_call: TRBD1; cdr3_aa: CASKTFGTDNQPQHF; cdr3_nt: TGTGCCAGTAAAACCTTCGGGACAGACAATCAGCCCCAGCATTTT
j_call: TRBJ2-1; clone_size: .; v_call: TRBV7-3; d_call: .; cdr3_aa: CASSFLRGEQFF; cdr3_nt: TGTGCCAGCAGCTTTTTGCGCGGTGAGCAGTTCTTC
j_call: TRBJ2-3; clone_size: .; v_call: TRBV15; d_call: .; cdr3_aa: CATSKRTIAADTQYF; cdr3_nt: TGTGCCACCAGCAAAAGGACCATAGCGGCAGATACGCAGTATTTT
j_call: TRBJ2-1; clone_size: .; v_call: TRBV5-1; d_call: TRBD2; cdr3_aa: CASSPGASGDNEQFF; cdr3_nt: TGCGCCAGCAGCCCGGGGGCTAGCGGGGACAATGAGCAGTTCTTC
j_call: TRBJ1-2; clone_size: few; v_call: TRBV15; d_call: TRBD1; cdr3_aa: CATSMRTGQGYTF; cdr3_nt: TGTGCCACCAGCATGAGGACAGGGCAAGGCTACACCTTC
j_call: TRBJ2-3; clone_size: .; v_call: TRBV2; d_call: .; cdr3_aa: CASHDSGDTQYF; cdr3_nt: TGTGCCAGCCACGACAGCGGAGATACGCAGTATTTT
j_call: TRBJ1-4; clone_size: .; v_call: TRBV5-1; d_call: TRBD1; cdr3_aa: CASSLGQGAEKLFF; cdr3_nt: TGCGCCAGCAGCTTGGGGCAGGGGGCTGAAAAACTGTTTTTT
j_call: TRBJ2-1; clone_size: .; v_call: TRBV19; d_call: .; cdr3_aa: CASSRWNEQFF; cdr3_nt: TGTGCCAGTAGTCGATGGAATGAGCAGTTCTTC
j_call: TRBJ2-2; clone_size: .; v_call: TRBV5-1; d_call: .; cdr3_aa: CASSRTASNTGELFF; cdr3_nt: TGCGCCAGCAGCCGGACAGCCTCGAACACCGGGGAGCTGTTTTTT
j_call: TRBJ1-5; clone_size: .; v_call: TRBV7-2; d_call: .; cdr3_aa: CASSPYIAQPQHF; cdr3_nt: TGTGCCAGCAGTCCGTACATCGCGCAGCCCCAGCATTTT
j_call: TRBJ2-5; clone_size: .; v_call: TRBV27; d_call: TRBD2; cdr3_aa: CASSLAGGTQYF; cdr3_nt: TGTGCCAGCAGTTTGGCGGGAGGGACCCAGTACTTC
j_call: TRBJ1-4; clone_size: .; v_call: TRBV6-5; d_call: .; cdr3_aa: CASSYSGRGGELFF; cdr3_nt: TGTGCCAGCAGTTACTCGGGTCGGGGTGGGGAACTGTTTTTT
j_call: TRBJ1-1; clone_size: .; v_call: TRBV5-6; d_call: .; cdr3_aa: CASRGVTEAFF; cdr3_nt: TGTGCCAGCAGAGGTGTCACTGAAGCTTTCTTT
j_call: TRBJ2-4; clone_size: few; v_call: TRBV5-8; d_call: TRBD2; cdr3_aa: CASSSGDGIAKNIQYF; cdr3_nt: TGTGCCAGCAGCAGCGGGGACGGTATAGCCAAAAACATTCAGTACTTC
j_call: TRBJ2-3; clone_size: .; v_call: TRBV7-2; d_call: .; cdr3_aa: CASSPAVQGGTQYF; cdr3_nt: TGTGCCAGCAGCCCCGCCGTCCAGGGTGGTACGCAGTATTTT
j_call: TRBJ2-2; clone_size: medium-sized; v_call: TRBV18; d_call: .; cdr3_aa: CASSPPASTFTGELFF; cdr3_nt: TGTGCCAGCTCACCACCGGCCAGTACTTTCACCGGGGAGCTGTTTTTT
j_call: TRBJ2-4; clone_size: few; v_call: TRBV14; d_call: .; cdr3_aa: CASSQEGTLKNIQYF; cdr3_nt: TGTGCCAGCAGCCAAGAAGGGACCCTCAAAAACATTCAGTACTTC
j_call: TRBJ1-5; clone_size: .; v_call: TRBV19; d_call: .; cdr3_aa: CASSNLDRPNQPQHF; cdr3_nt: TGTGCCAGTAGCAATCTCGACAGGCCCAATCAGCCCCAGCATTTT
j_call: TRBJ1-2; clone_size: .; v_call: TRBV4-1; d_call: TRBD1; cdr3_aa: CASSPVPDREHGYTF; cdr3_nt: TGCGCCAGCAGCCCAGTCCCAGACAGGGAACATGGCTACACCTTC
j_call: TRBJ2-5; clone_size: .; v_call: TRBV5-1; d_call: TRBD2; cdr3_aa: CASSSGGTPEETQYF; cdr3_nt: TGCGCCAGCAGCTCGGGGGGAACACCCGAAGAGACCCAGTACTTC
j_call: TRBJ1-6; clone_size: .; v_call: TRBV19; d_call: TRBD1; cdr3_aa: CASSVDRETSPLHF; cdr3_nt: TGTGCCAGTAGTGTCGACAGGGAGACTTCACCCCTCCACTTT
j_call: TRBJ2-7; clone_size: .; v_call: TRBV5-8; d_call: .; cdr3_aa: CASSWRRDTISSYEQYF; cdr3_nt: TGTGCCAGCAGCTGGCGAAGGGACACCATCTCCTCCTACGAGCAGTACTTC
j_call: TRBJ1-5; clone_size: .; v_call: TRBV7-2; d_call: .; cdr3_aa: CASSLDWSSRTPQHF; cdr3_nt: TGTGCCAGCAGCTTAGATTGGTCAAGTCGGACGCCCCAGCATTTT
j_call: TRBJ1-2; clone_size: .; v_call: TRBV19; d_call: .; cdr3_aa: CASTSGGLGYTF; cdr3_nt: TGTGCCAGTACGAGCGGGGGCCTTGGCTACACCTTC
j_call: TRBJ2-7; clone_size: .; v_call: TRBV5-1; d_call: .; cdr3_aa: CASSEVSSYEQYF; cdr3_nt: TGCGCCAGCAGCGAGGTGAGCTCCTACGAGCAGTACTTC
j_call: TRBJ1-2; clone_size: few; v_call: TRBV10-1; d_call: .; cdr3_aa: CASSETAWGGYTF; cdr3_nt: TGCGCCAGCAGTGAGACAGCCTGGGGTGGCTACACCTTC
j_call: TRBJ2-7; clone_size: few; v_call: TRBV7-2; d_call: .; cdr3_aa: CASSKGGAGRFEQYF; cdr3_nt: TGTGCCAGCAGCAAGGGGGGGGCCGGGAGGTTCGAGCAGTACTTC
j_call: TRBJ1-1; clone_size: .; v_call: TRBV7-9; d_call: TRBD1; cdr3_aa: CASSLARGTGGGITEAFF; cdr3_nt: TGTGCCAGCAGCTTAGCGAGGGGGACAGGGGGCGGTATAACTGAAGCTTTCTTT
j_call: TRBJ1-4; clone_size: .; v_call: TRBV6-4; d_call: TRBD1; cdr3_aa: CASSDPFPGQGNEKLFF; cdr3_nt: TGTGCCAGCAGTGACCCCTTCCCGGGACAGGGGAATGAAAAACTGTTTTTT
j_call: TRBJ1-6; clone_size: .; v_call: TRBV6-4; d_call: .; cdr3_aa: CASSPRGDNSPLHF; cdr3_nt: TGTGCCAGCAGTCCCCGGGGTGATAATTCACCCCTCCACTTT
j_call: TRBJ1-2; clone_size: .; v_call: TRBV7-2; d_call: .; cdr3_aa: CASSLTTDYGYTF; cdr3_nt: TGTGCCAGCAGCTTAACGACGGACTATGGCTACACCTTC
j_call: TRBJ1-2; clone_size: .; v_call: TRBV4-3; d_call: .; cdr3_aa: CASSQSRLGPYGYTF; cdr3_nt: TGCGCCAGCAGCCAAAGTCGGCTCGGACCGTATGGCTACACCTTC
j_call: TRBJ1-2; clone_size: few; v_call: TRBV27; d_call: .; cdr3_aa: CASRQSPGSPGGYTF; cdr3_nt: TGTGCCAGCAGACAGTCCCCGGGCAGTCCGGGAGGCTACACCTTC
j_call: TRBJ1-1; clone_size: .; v_call: TRBV6-5; d_call: .; cdr3_aa: CASRKGNTEAFF; cdr3_nt: TGTGCCAGCAGGAAGGGGAACACTGAAGCTTTCTTT
j_call: TRBJ1-1; clone_size: .; v_call: TRBV5-1; d_call: .; cdr3_aa: CASSYGQSEAFF; cdr3_nt: TGCGCCAGCAGTTACGGACAGAGTGAAGCTTTCTTT
j_call: TRBJ1-5; clone_size: .; v_call: TRBV2; d_call: TRBD1; cdr3_aa: CASSFTGQGTQPQHF; cdr3_nt: TGTGCCAGCAGCTTCACCGGACAGGGAACTCAGCCCCAGCATTTT
j_call: TRBJ2-7; clone_size: .; v_call: TRBV30; d_call: .; cdr3_aa: CAWMGPGTYEQYF; cdr3_nt: TGTGCCTGGATGGGCCCGGGGACCTACGAGCAGTACTTC
j_call: TRBJ2-1; clone_size: .; v_call: TRBV24-1; d_call: .; cdr3_aa: CATSDPTVPYNEQFF; cdr3_nt: TGTGCCACCAGTGATCCGACAGTCCCCTACAATGAGCAGTTCTTC
j_call: TRBJ1-2; clone_size: few; v_call: TRBV27; d_call: .; cdr3_aa: CASSLRGPRYGYTF; cdr3_nt: TGTGCCAGCAGTTTACGCGGACCGCGCTATGGCTACACCTTC
j_call: TRBJ1-1; clone_size: .; v_call: TRBV20-1; d_call: TRBD1; cdr3_aa: CSASRQGRSGTFF; cdr3_nt: TGCAGTGCTAGTCGACAGGGCCGGTCTGGAACTTTCTTT
j_call: TRBJ1-6; clone_size: .; v_call: TRBV30; d_call: .; cdr3_aa: CAWRGPGYEGTYSPLHF; cdr3_nt: TGTGCCTGGAGAGGTCCAGGGTACGAGGGGACCTATTCACCCCTCCACTTT
j_call: TRBJ2-5; clone_size: .; v_call: TRBV14; d_call: TRBD1; cdr3_aa: CASSRQGLGRETQYF; cdr3_nt: TGTGCCAGCAGCCGACAGGGGCTTGGCAGGGAGACCCAGTACTTC
j_call: TRBJ2-7; clone_size: .; v_call: TRBV19; d_call: .; cdr3_aa: CASSIDLSSGEQYF; cdr3_nt: TGTGCCAGTAGTATAGATCTGAGTTCTGGCGAGCAGTACTTC
j_call: TRBJ2-5; clone_size: few; v_call: TRBV2; d_call: TRBD1; cdr3_aa: CASSGGTGRETQYF; cdr3_nt: TGTGCCAGCAGTGGAGGGACAGGGAGGGAGACCCAGTACTTC
j_call: TRBJ1-6; clone_size: large; v_call: TRBV27; d_call: .; cdr3_aa: CASSSFTGTGNSPLHF; cdr3_nt: TGTGCCAGCAGTTCGTTTACCGGGACGGGAAATTCACCCCTCCACTTT
j_call: TRBJ2-2; clone_size: .; v_call: TRBV10-1; d_call: .; cdr3_aa: CASSQAQNTGELFF; cdr3_nt: TGCGCCAGCAGTCAAGCACAGAACACCGGGGAGCTGTTTTTT
j_call: TRBJ1-1; clone_size: .; v_call: TRBV6-6; d_call: .; cdr3_aa: CASRTTLNTEAFF; cdr3_nt: TGTGCCAGCAGGACCACTCTGAACACTGAAGCTTTCTTT
j_call: TRBJ2-2; clone_size: .; v_call: TRBV3-1/TRBV3-2; d_call: .; cdr3_aa: CASSQDNRRKAGELFF; cdr3_nt: TGTGCCAGCAGCCAAGACAACCGCCGGAAGGCCGGGGAGCTGTTTTTT
j_call: TRBJ2-3; clone_size: .; v_call: TRBV19; d_call: .; cdr3_aa: CASSIDISTDTQYF; cdr3_nt: TGTGCCAGTAGTATAGATATCAGCACAGATACGCAGTATTTT
j_call: TRBJ1-1; clone_size: medium-sized; v_call: TRBV27; d_call: TRBD1; cdr3_aa: CASSPRTGRENTEAFF; cdr3_nt: TGTGCCAGCAGTCCCAGGACAGGGAGGGAGAACACTGAAGCTTTCTTT
j_call: TRBJ1-5; clone_size: .; v_call: TRBV19; d_call: .; cdr3_aa: CASSSGEMLQPQHF; cdr3_nt: TGTGCCAGTAGTTCAGGCGAGATGCTTCAGCCCCAGCATTTT
j_call: TRBJ1-4; clone_size: .; v_call: TRBV27; d_call: .; cdr3_aa: CASRDRAAVDEKLFF; cdr3_nt: TGTGCCAGCAGAGACCGGGCGGCGGTGGATGAAAAACTGTTTTTT
j_call: TRBJ2-5; clone_size: .; v_call: TRBV5-1; d_call: .; cdr3_aa: CASMRVGSETQYF; cdr3_nt: TGCGCCAGCATGCGTGTGGGGTCGGAGACCCAGTACTTC
j_call: TRBJ1-1; clone_size: .; v_call: TRBV29-1; d_call: TRBD1; cdr3_aa: CSVKGASTEAFF; cdr3_nt: TGCAGCGTGAAGGGGGCGAGCACTGAAGCTTTCTTT
j_call: TRBJ1-2; clone_size: .; v_call: TRBV19; d_call: .; cdr3_aa: CASSILGSGYTF; cdr3_nt: TGTGCCAGTAGTATCCTCGGGTCTGGCTACACCTTC
j_call: TRBJ2-1; clone_size: .; v_call: TRBV19; d_call: .; cdr3_aa: CASSPTGLLIEQFF; cdr3_nt: TGTGCCAGTAGTCCTACGGGACTCCTAATTGAGCAGTTCTTC
j_call: TRBJ1-1; clone_size: .; v_call: TRBV6-5; d_call: .; cdr3_aa: CASSYSRVSGTEAFF; cdr3_nt: TGTGCCAGCAGTTACTCGAGGGTGTCAGGGACTGAAGCTTTCTTT
j_call: TRBJ1-1; clone_size: medium-sized; v_call: TRBV19; d_call: .; cdr3_aa: CASQGSAEAFF; cdr3_nt: TGTGCCTCGCAGGGTAGTGCTGAAGCTTTCTTT
j_call: TRBJ1-3; clone_size: .; v_call: TRBV18; d_call: .; cdr3_aa: CASSPSPLHRSGNTIYF; cdr3_nt: TGTGCCAGCTCACCATCTCCACTTCACCGCTCTGGAAACACCATATATTTT